The 8 T cell receptor beta chains reported below all come from one sample, sequenced in a study of blood T cell repertoires in COVID-19. The protocol was immunoSEQ multiplex PCR, while the TCRdb copy is restricted to in-frame clones and leaves out a portion. The sample records about 180,000 clones, approximately 83% being singletons. The specimen sequenced was peripheral blood. These TCRs come from a man aged 45-65 years with active or convalescent COVID-19.

The chain is built from TRBV9 and TRBJ2-7, with 9 bases lining up with TRBD1. The germline gives CDR1 SGDLS, CDR2 YYNGEE. CDR3 length equals 15 residues. Trimming cost V 2 bases and J 2 bases; bases outside gene matches: 5. CDR3 residues: CASSVRQGVAYEQYF. The CDR3 nucleotides read TGTGCCAGCAGCGTTAGACAGGGGGTAGCCTACGAGCAGTACTTC.

The gene calls are TRBV4-3 and TRBJ1-2, with TRBD1 matching over 10 bases. Germline CDR1 and CDR2: LGHNA and YSLEER. The CDR3 is 15 amino acids. J was trimmed by 4 bases and V by 3 bases; bases with no gene match: 5. As DNA, the CDR3 is TGCGCCAGCAGCCAGGGGACAGGGGCTTCCTATGGCTACACCTTC. Amino acid sequence: CASSQGTGASYGYTF.

V is TRBV6-6 and J is TRBJ2-1; the match to TRBD1 covers 7 bases. CDR1 and CDR2 (germline): MNHNY, SVGAGI (reference sequence). V shed 2 bases and J 0 bases; nucleotides not matched to a gene: 4. This CDR3 comprises 16 residues. The CDR3 loop reads CASSYVQGNSYNEQFF. CDR3 coding DNA: TGTGCCAGCAGTTACGTACAGGGGAACTCCTACAATGAGCAGTTCTTC.

The chain carries TRBV29-1 and TRBJ1-2, with 9 nucleotides matching TRBD1. The J segment lost 4 bases and the V segment lost 6 bases, leaving 6 bases of the junction unmatched. The CDR3 extends over 13 amino acids. From germline, CDR1 is SQVTM and CDR2 ANQGSEA. CDR3 region: CSVEPGQGYGYTF. Written as DNA, the CDR3 is TGCAGCGTCGAACCGGGACAGGGCTATGGCTACACCTTC.

V usage is TRBV7-3 and J usage is TRBJ1-5; D ambiguous. From germline, CDR1 is SGHTA and CDR2 FQGTGA. The CDR3 consists of 13 residues. Trimming took off 5 bases at V and 6 bases at J, with 11 bases between the two ends. The CDR3 sequence: CASSPARGQPQHF. CDR3 bases: TGTGCCAGCAGCCCCGCCCGAGGTCAGCCCCAGCATTTT.

The J gene is TRBJ1-1, the V gene TRBV6-5; TRBD1 is a possible D gene (5 bases). CDR3 size: 14 residues. V was pared by 5 bases and J by 1 base, with 11 bases between. Germline V gene data show CDR1 as MNHEY and CDR2 as SVGAGI. The DNA for the CDR3 is TGTGCCAGCAGTCCCCAGGGTAAGAACACTGAAGCTTTCTTT. Its protein is CASSPQGKNTEAFF.

J is TRBJ2-3 and V is TRBV19, with 14 bases that match TRBD2. The germline V gene encodes CDR1 LNHDA and CDR2 SQIVND (reference sequence). This CDR3 is 17 amino acids long. V was pared by 4 bases and J by 5 bases, with 8 bases of the junction left unmatched. The CDR3 is CASSKRLAGGPGDTQYF. The CDR3 nucleotides read TGTGCCAGTAGTAAACGACTAGCGGGAGGGCCAGGAGATACGCAGTATTTT.

The V call is TRBV14, the J call TRBJ1-4, with D hard to call. The CDR3 loop spans 15 amino acids. Between the trimmed V and J ends, which lost 4 bases and 5 bases, there was a span of 14 bases. Germline assignment: CDR1 SGHDN and CDR2 FVKESK. Here the CDR3 reads CASSPLGRGNEKLFF. CDR3 sequence (DNA): TGTGCCAGCAGCCCCTTGGGTCGGGGAAATGAAAAACTGTTTTTT.